This TCR beta chain emerged from a study of T cell responses to AZD1222 COVID-19 vaccine. Study-wide results and limits: Most donors were white British and more were female, and clonal diversity was possibly underestimated.

This clone was seen a single time. What it recognizes is unknown. The CDR3 loop spans 17 amino acids. V lost 3 bases to trimming and J lost 4 bases, with 21 bases between them. Germline assignment: CDR1 SGHDN and CDR2 FVKESK. TCRdb's table, derived via immunoSEQ multiplex PCR, lists solely in-frame clones and lacks some. Of about 79,000 clones detected, about 91% appear once; the ten largest clones hold around 7.1%. The starting material was peripheral blood, obtained on day 0 of MenACWY control vaccination. The rearrangement links TRBV14 to TRBJ2-5; D may be TRBD2 (6 bases). The origin of this receptor is an adult in good health. The CDR3 is CASSHSAGTDVGETQYF. CDR3 in DNA: TGTGCCAGCAGCCACAGTGCGGGGACTGACGTAGGAGAGACCCAGTACTTC. Full variable domain (rest looked up from reference TRBV14 and TRBJ2-5): EAGVTQFPSHSVIEKGQTVTLRCDPISGHDNLYWYRRVMGKEIKFLLHFVKESKQDESGMPNNRFLAERTGGTYSTLKVQPAELEDSGVYFCASSHSAGTDVGETQYFGPGTRLLVL.